These 4 T cell receptor beta chains were all obtained from the same sample, sequenced in a study of human T cells and chemical hapten exposure. The time point: pre-sensitization, week 0. Treatment described: therapeutic diphenylcyclopropenone sensitization with weekly scalp DPC. MiXCR, applied by TCRdb to the RACE reads, yields one record per CDR3 protein. The sample shows 380,000 or so distinct CDR3 sequences, approximately 5% of them seen only once. Sample: whole blood, taken in connection with sensitization to the hapten diphenylcyclopropenone (DPC). The receptors here all came from a woman aged 18-29 years with alopecia areata. Some clones in this sample may be carry-over from other donors' samples.

The CDR3, as DNA: TGTGCCAGCAGCGAAACCTACAGCGCTAACTATGGCTACACCTTC. This codes for CASSETYSANYGYTF. The chain has TRBV7-2 and TRBJ1-2, with D hard to call. This CDR3 is built from 15 residues. The germline V gene encodes CDR1 SGHTA and CDR2 FQGNSA. The V end was cut by 5 bases, the J end by 0 bases, with 13 bases between.

This clonotype was detected many times. The J gene is TRBJ1-5, the V gene TRBV11-1, with D perhaps matching TRBD1 (6 bases). Trimming removed 5 bases at V and 6 bases at J, with 11 bases between. CDR1 SGHAT and CDR2 FQDESV come from the germline V gene (reference sequence). This CDR3 region has 13 residues. CDR3 in amino acids: CASSPDRLQPQHF. In DNA, the CDR3 is TGTGCCAGCAGCCCGGACAGACTTCAGCCCCAGCATTTT.

V is TRBV6-1 and J is TRBJ1-1; tentative D call: TRBD1 (5 bases). Germline V lookup: CDR1 MNHNS, CDR2 SASEGT. The CDR3 length is 15 residues. With 2 bases removed from V and 5 bases from J, the gap between germline ends came to 15 bases. CDR3 DNA sequence: TGTGCCAGCAGTGAATCCTGGGGGATGGGAACTGAAGCTTTCTTT. Translated: CASSESWGMGTEAFF.

This clonotype was seen more than once but under ten times. J is TRBJ1-2 and V is TRBV29-1; TRBD1 might be the D (6 bases). The CDR3 runs to 14 residues. CDR1 and CDR2 (germline): SQVTM, ANQGSEA. The V end was cut by 2 bases, the J end by 8 bases, with 18 bases between. The CDR3 DNA sequence: TGCAGCGTTGAACCGCCCGGGGGCAGGGTCGGCTACACCTTC. Residues: CSVEPPGGRVGYTF.